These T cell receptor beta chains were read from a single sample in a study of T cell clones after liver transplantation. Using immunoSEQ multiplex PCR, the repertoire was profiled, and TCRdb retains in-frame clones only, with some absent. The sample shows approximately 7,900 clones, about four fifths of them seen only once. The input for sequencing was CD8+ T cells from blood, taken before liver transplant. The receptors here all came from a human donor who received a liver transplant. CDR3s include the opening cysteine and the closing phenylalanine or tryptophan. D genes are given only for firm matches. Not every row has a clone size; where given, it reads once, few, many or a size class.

CDR3: CASSFRGSYNEQFF; DNA: TGTGCCAGCAGTTTCAGGGGTTCCTACAATGAGCAGTTCTTC; J: TRBJ2-1; V: TRBV6-5; size: once; D: -
CDR3: CASSPPRGYGETQYF; DNA: TGTGCCAGCTCACCACCCCGGGGGTATGGGGAGACCCAGTACTTC; J: TRBJ2-5; V: TRBV18; size: -; D: -
CDR3: CASSSTLGQGFNEQYF; DNA: TGTGCCAGCAGCTCAACCTTGGGACAGGGGTTTAACGAGCAGTACTTC; J: TRBJ2-7; V: TRBV11-2; size: -; D: TRBD1
CDR3: CASSDTRQGYEQYF; DNA: TGTGCCAGCAGCGACACACGACAGGGCTACGAGCAGTACTTC; J: TRBJ2-7; V: TRBV7-9; size: few; D: TRBD1
CDR3: CASSPQGNYGYTF; DNA: TGTGCCAGCAGTCCACAGGGGAACTATGGCTACACCTTC; J: TRBJ1-2; V: TRBV27; size: -; D: TRBD1
CDR3: CASSEEIAIDTQYF; DNA: TGTGCCAGCAGTGAAGAGATTGCGATAGATACGCAGTATTTT; J: TRBJ2-3; V: TRBV6-1; size: -; D: -
CDR3: CASSQVEAGGETDTQYF; DNA: TGCGCCAGCAGCCAAGTGGAAGCGGGGGGGGAGACAGATACGCAGTATTTT; J: TRBJ2-3; V: TRBV4-1; size: -; D: TRBD2
CDR3: CASSQEPGEAFF; DNA: TGCGCCAGCAGCCAAGAGCCGGGGGAAGCTTTCTTT; J: TRBJ1-1; V: TRBV4-1; size: -; D: -
CDR3: CASRFGGNTEAFF; DNA: TGTGCCAGCAGGTTCGGCGGGAACACTGAAGCTTTCTTT; J: TRBJ1-1; V: TRBV5-4; size: large; D: -
CDR3: CASSRGENTEAFF; DNA: TGTGCCAGCAGCCGCGGGGAGAACACTGAAGCTTTCTTT; J: TRBJ1-1; V: TRBV28; size: once; D: -
CDR3: CASSLETANTIYF; DNA: TGTGCCAGCAGCTTAGAGACAGCAAACACCATATATTTT; J: TRBJ1-3; V: TRBV11-2; size: -; D: -
CDR3: CATHRGMNEQFF; DNA: TGTGCCACTCACAGGGGGATGAATGAGCAGTTCTTC; J: TRBJ2-1; V: TRBV25-1; size: -; D: TRBD1
CDR3: CASSYSPDRGIWEQYF; DNA: TGTGCCAGCAGTTACTCCCCGGACAGGGGCATTTGGGAGCAGTACTTC; J: TRBJ2-7; V: TRBV6-5; size: few; D: TRBD1
CDR3: CASSLVGGENNSPLHF; DNA: TGTGCCAGCAGCTTAGTAGGAGGGGAGAATAATTCACCCCTCCACTTT; J: TRBJ1-6; V: TRBV7-2; size: few; D: -
CDR3: CASSFLTGGTYEQYF; DNA: TGTGCCAGCAGCTTCCTGACAGGGGGAACCTACGAGCAGTACTTC; J: TRBJ2-7; V: TRBV13; size: -; D: TRBD1
CDR3: CASSLGTSNTGELFF; DNA: TGCGCCAGCAGCTTGGGCACTTCGAACACCGGGGAGCTGTTTTTT; J: TRBJ2-2; V: TRBV5-1; size: -; D: -
CDR3: CASSNTRGLAYGYTF; DNA: TGTGCCAGCAGTAACACCAGGGGGTTGGCCTATGGCTACACCTTC; J: TRBJ1-2; V: TRBV6-5; size: -; D: TRBD1
CDR3: CSVTTGWEQYF; DNA: TGCAGCGTCACTACAGGGTGGGAGCAGTACTTC; J: TRBJ2-7; V: TRBV29-1; size: -; D: -
CDR3: CASSLPRGLLDTQYF; DNA: TGTGCCAGCAGTTTACCCAGGGGGCTGTTAGATACGCAGTATTTT; J: TRBJ2-3; V: TRBV28; size: once; D: TRBD1
CDR3: CASSPTGGNTGELFF; DNA: TGTGCCAGCAGCCCGACAGGGGGAAACACCGGGGAGCTGTTTTTT; J: TRBJ2-2; V: TRBV5-4; size: -; D: TRBD1
CDR3: CASSMGEGTEAFF; DNA: TGTGCCAGCAGTATGGGTGAGGGCACTGAAGCTTTCTTT; J: TRBJ1-1; V: TRBV27; size: -; D: -
CDR3: CASSPPDYRGGHEQYF; DNA: TGTGCCAGCTCACCACCCGATTATCGGGGTGGCCACGAGCAGTACTTC; J: TRBJ2-7; V: TRBV18; size: -; D: -
CDR3: CASSYSSGSTEAFF; DNA: TGTGCCAGCAGTTACTCGTCCGGTAGCACTGAAGCTTTCTTT; J: TRBJ1-1; V: TRBV6-6; size: -; D: -
CDR3: CASSDGQGGGELFF; DNA: TGTGCCAGCAGTGATGGACAGGGTGGCGGGGAGCTGTTTTTT; J: TRBJ2-2; V: TRBV2; size: -; D: TRBD1
CDR3: CASSPYKDSAYEQYF; DNA: TGTGCCAGCAGTCCATATAAGGACAGTGCCTACGAGCAGTACTTC; J: TRBJ2-7; V: TRBV6-1; size: -; D: -